The rows below give T cell receptor beta chains drawn from one sample of a study of T cell responses to AZD1222 COVID-19 vaccine. The table came from immunoSEQ multiplex PCR; TCRdb's copy has only in-frame clones and leaves some out. The table has under 95,000 clones, 75% to 90% seen once. This specimen consisted of peripheral blood, obtained on day 0 of AZD1222 vaccination. The source of these receptors is an adult in good health. Each CDR3 is given with its conserved first and last residue. D genes are given only for firm matches. The size entry is marked missing in some rows and otherwise reads once, few, many or a size class.

j_gene: TRBJ2-3; d_gene: NA; abundance: few; v_gene: TRBV5-1; CDR3aa: CASSLRWRADTQYF; CDR3nt: TGCGCCAGCAGCTTGCGATGGCGCGCAGATACGCAGTATTTT
j_gene: TRBJ2-7; d_gene: NA; abundance: once; v_gene: TRBV5-1; CDR3aa: CASSLWEGSYEQYF; CDR3nt: TGCGCCAGCAGCTTGTGGGAAGGGAGCTACGAGCAGTACTTC
j_gene: TRBJ2-1; d_gene: TRBD2; abundance: NA; v_gene: TRBV6-5; CDR3aa: CASSSGRGNEQFF; CDR3nt: TGTGCCAGCTCTAGCGGGAGGGGAAATGAGCAGTTCTTC
j_gene: TRBJ1-3; d_gene: NA; abundance: NA; v_gene: TRBV2; CDR3aa: CASSAGRGSGNTIYF; CDR3nt: TGTGCCAGCAGTGCTGGGAGGGGCTCTGGAAACACCATATATTTT
j_gene: TRBJ1-2; d_gene: TRBD1; abundance: NA; v_gene: TRBV7-2; CDR3aa: CASSLTGDFYGYTF; CDR3nt: TGTGCCAGCAGCCTGACAGGGGACTTCTATGGCTACACCTTC
j_gene: TRBJ2-3; d_gene: NA; abundance: NA; v_gene: TRBV5-1; CDR3aa: CASSSQGSSTDTQYF; CDR3nt: TGCGCCAGCAGCTCTCAGGGGTCTAGCACAGATACGCAGTATTTT
j_gene: TRBJ2-7; d_gene: NA; abundance: NA; v_gene: TRBV5-1; CDR3aa: CASTYEQYF; CDR3nt: TGCGCCAGCACCTACGAGCAGTACTTC
j_gene: TRBJ2-1; d_gene: TRBD2; abundance: NA; v_gene: TRBV7-3; CDR3aa: CASSQRTSGHNEQFF; CDR3nt: TGTGCCAGCAGCCAACGGACTAGCGGCCACAATGAGCAGTTCTTC
j_gene: TRBJ1-1; d_gene: NA; abundance: NA; v_gene: TRBV6-1; CDR3aa: CASSDRGSNTEAFF; CDR3nt: TGTGCCAGCAGTGATAGGGGGTCGAACACTGAAGCTTTCTTT
j_gene: TRBJ1-5; d_gene: NA; abundance: NA; v_gene: TRBV27; CDR3aa: CASSRSGYNQPQHF; CDR3nt: TGTGCCAGCAGTCGCTCAGGGTACAATCAGCCCCAGCATTTT
j_gene: TRBJ2-7; d_gene: NA; abundance: NA; v_gene: TRBV11-2; CDR3aa: CASSSYRDARDF; CDR3nt: TGTGCCAGCAGCTCGTACAGGGACGCAAGAGACTTC
j_gene: TRBJ1-1; d_gene: NA; abundance: NA; v_gene: TRBV30; CDR3aa: CAWSVLGPGEAFF; CDR3nt: TGTGCCTGGAGTGTACTCGGCCCCGGCGAAGCTTTCTTT
j_gene: TRBJ2-7; d_gene: NA; abundance: NA; v_gene: TRBV30; CDR3aa: CAWTAAYEQYF; CDR3nt: TGTGCCTGGACTGCAGCCTACGAGCAGTACTTC
j_gene: TRBJ2-5; d_gene: NA; abundance: few; v_gene: TRBV27; CDR3aa: CASSFHLGTFQETQYF; CDR3nt: TGTGCCAGCAGTTTCCACCTCGGGACATTCCAAGAGACCCAGTACTTC
j_gene: TRBJ1-6; d_gene: NA; abundance: once; v_gene: TRBV7-3; CDR3aa: CASSLGGAGNSPLHF; CDR3nt: TGTGCCAGCAGCTTAGGGGGGGCCGGGAATTCACCCCTCCACTTT
j_gene: TRBJ1-5; d_gene: NA; abundance: NA; v_gene: TRBV12-3/TRBV12-4; CDR3aa: CASSQQDQPQHF; CDR3nt: TGTGCCAGCAGCCAACAGGATCAGCCCCAGCATTTT
j_gene: TRBJ1-1; d_gene: NA; abundance: NA; v_gene: TRBV2; CDR3aa: CASSGAGNTEAFF; CDR3nt: TGTGCCAGCAGTGGTGCAGGGAACACTGAAGCTTTCTTT
j_gene: TRBJ2-5; d_gene: NA; abundance: once; v_gene: TRBV7-9; CDR3aa: CASSREYQETQYF; CDR3nt: TGTGCCAGCAGCCGAGAGTACCAAGAGACCCAGTACTTC
j_gene: TRBJ1-2; d_gene: NA; abundance: NA; v_gene: TRBV29-1; CDR3aa: CSVESVYGYTF; CDR3nt: TGCAGCGTTGAATCGGTCTATGGCTACACCTTC
j_gene: TRBJ2-7; d_gene: TRBD1; abundance: NA; v_gene: TRBV5-8; CDR3aa: CASRLPGQGDYEQYF; CDR3nt: TGTGCCAGCAGATTACCGGGACAGGGGGATTACGAGCAGTACTTC
j_gene: TRBJ1-5; d_gene: NA; abundance: NA; v_gene: TRBV7-2; CDR3aa: CASSPERTSNQPQHF; CDR3nt: TGTGCCAGCAGCCCAGAAAGAACCAGCAATCAGCCCCAGCATTTT
j_gene: TRBJ2-1; d_gene: TRBD2; abundance: NA; v_gene: TRBV4-1; CDR3aa: CASSHPLAGVGNEQFF; CDR3nt: TGCGCCAGCAGCCATCCGCTAGCGGGAGTGGGGAATGAGCAGTTCTTC
j_gene: TRBJ1-1; d_gene: TRBD1; abundance: NA; v_gene: TRBV5-5; CDR3aa: CASSTGQGTHYEAFF; CDR3nt: TGTGCCAGCAGCACCGGACAGGGTACCCACTATGAAGCTTTCTTT
j_gene: TRBJ1-1; d_gene: TRBD1; abundance: once; v_gene: TRBV18; CDR3aa: CASSPRVTGSAVEAFF; CDR3nt: TGTGCCAGCTCACCAAGGGTGACAGGGTCTGCTGTTGAAGCTTTCTTT
j_gene: TRBJ2-5; d_gene: NA; abundance: NA; v_gene: TRBV2; CDR3aa: CASSGRGWETQYF; CDR3nt: TGTGCCAGCAGTGGTAGGGGTTGGGAGACCCAGTACTTC
j_gene: TRBJ1-5; d_gene: TRBD1; abundance: NA; v_gene: TRBV27; CDR3aa: CASSSGQTSNQPQHF; CDR3nt: TGTGCCAGCAGTTCGGGACAGACTAGCAATCAGCCCCAGCATTTT
j_gene: TRBJ2-1; d_gene: NA; abundance: NA; v_gene: TRBV7-3; CDR3aa: CASSLSASGTGNEQFF; CDR3nt: TGTGCCAGCAGCTTATCGGCTAGCGGGACAGGGAATGAGCAGTTCTTC
j_gene: TRBJ2-1; d_gene: NA; abundance: NA; v_gene: TRBV10-2; CDR3aa: CASTGTLSANEQFF; CDR3nt: TGCGCCAGCACCGGGACCCTGTCGGCCAATGAGCAGTTCTTC
j_gene: TRBJ2-5; d_gene: NA; abundance: NA; v_gene: TRBV3-1/TRBV3-2; CDR3aa: CASSQERTQYF; CDR3nt: TGTGCCAGCAGCCAAGAGCGAACCCAGTACTTC
j_gene: TRBJ2-5; d_gene: NA; abundance: NA; v_gene: TRBV18; CDR3aa: CASSPRLTDYQETQYF; CDR3nt: TGTGCCAGCTCACCAAGGCTTACAGACTACCAAGAGACCCAGTACTTC
j_gene: TRBJ2-7; d_gene: NA; abundance: NA; v_gene: TRBV3-1/TRBV3-2; CDR3aa: CASSQGSLAYEQYF; CDR3nt: TGTGCCAGCAGCCAGGGATCTCTCGCCTACGAGCAGTACTTC
j_gene: TRBJ1-2; d_gene: NA; abundance: NA; v_gene: TRBV6-5; CDR3aa: CASSLHPGVGYGYTF; CDR3nt: TGTGCCAGCAGTTTACACCCAGGGGTGGGGTATGGCTACACCTTC
j_gene: TRBJ2-7; d_gene: NA; abundance: NA; v_gene: TRBV2; CDR3aa: CASSAGPYEQYF; CDR3nt: TGTGCCAGCAGTGCGGGGCCCTACGAGCAGTACTTC
j_gene: TRBJ1-6; d_gene: NA; abundance: NA; v_gene: TRBV9; CDR3aa: CASSKRDSPLHF; CDR3nt: TGTGCCAGCAGCAAAAGGGATTCACCCCTCCACTTT
j_gene: TRBJ1-3; d_gene: NA; abundance: NA; v_gene: TRBV30; CDR3aa: CAWIKLGGDHRYSGNTIYF; CDR3nt: TGTGCCTGGATCAAACTCGGGGGGGACCATCGATACTCTGGAAACACCATATATTTT
j_gene: TRBJ2-7; d_gene: NA; abundance: NA; v_gene: TRBV29-1; CDR3aa: CSVHSAFEQYF; CDR3nt: TGCAGCGTTCATAGTGCCTTCGAGCAGTACTTC
j_gene: TRBJ2-5; d_gene: NA; abundance: NA; v_gene: TRBV21-1; CDR3aa: CASSKGGKGAETQYF; CDR3nt: TGTGCCAGCAGCAAAGGGGGTAAGGGGGCGGAGACCCAGTACTTC
j_gene: TRBJ2-7; d_gene: NA; abundance: few; v_gene: TRBV6-6; CDR3aa: CASSGQRPYEQYF; CDR3nt: TGTGCCAGCAGCGGACAGCGTCCCTACGAGCAGTACTTC
j_gene: TRBJ1-2; d_gene: TRBD1; abundance: NA; v_gene: TRBV5-1; CDR3aa: CASSLAGQGRTGYTF; CDR3nt: TGCGCCAGCAGCCTTGCGGGACAGGGAAGAACTGGCTACACCTTC
j_gene: TRBJ2-7; d_gene: TRBD1; abundance: NA; v_gene: TRBV30; CDR3aa: CAWSVTGSYEQYF; CDR3nt: TGTGCCTGGAGTGTGACAGGGTCCTACGAGCAGTACTTC
j_gene: TRBJ1-5; d_gene: NA; abundance: NA; v_gene: TRBV5-8; CDR3aa: CASSLNGGSNQPQHF; CDR3nt: TGTGCCAGCAGCTTGAACGGGGGTAGCAATCAGCCCCAGCATTTT
j_gene: TRBJ1-1; d_gene: NA; abundance: once; v_gene: TRBV3-1/TRBV3-2; CDR3aa: CASSQDVSEAFF; CDR3nt: TGTGCCAGCAGCCAAGATGTGAGTGAAGCTTTCTTT
j_gene: TRBJ1-2; d_gene: NA; abundance: NA; v_gene: TRBV4-3; CDR3aa: CASSQDRGRVSYGYTF; CDR3nt: TGCGCCAGCAGCCAAGATCGAGGGAGGGTTTCCTATGGCTACACCTTC
j_gene: TRBJ2-5; d_gene: TRBD2; abundance: NA; v_gene: TRBV11-2; CDR3aa: CASSLGGTSSPTETQYF; CDR3nt: TGTGCCAGCAGCTTAGGCGGGACTAGTAGTCCCACAGAGACCCAGTACTTC
j_gene: TRBJ2-4; d_gene: NA; abundance: NA; v_gene: TRBV28; CDR3aa: CASSSMPLTDPGAKNIQYF; CDR3nt: TGTGCCAGCAGTTCCATGCCTTTGACGGACCCAGGAGCCAAAAACATTCAGTACTTC
j_gene: TRBJ1-1; d_gene: NA; abundance: NA; v_gene: TRBV4-3; CDR3aa: CASRETVNLNSNTEAFF; CDR3nt: TGCGCCAGCAGAGAGACGGTAAACCTGAACTCGAACACTGAAGCTTTCTTT
j_gene: TRBJ2-5; d_gene: TRBD2; abundance: NA; v_gene: TRBV11-2; CDR3aa: CASSLKGLGYQETQYF; CDR3nt: TGTGCCAGCAGCTTAAAGGGACTAGGGTACCAAGAGACCCAGTACTTC
j_gene: TRBJ2-3; d_gene: TRBD2; abundance: NA; v_gene: TRBV15; CDR3aa: CATSRELGLAGTDTQYF; CDR3nt: TGTGCCACCAGCAGAGAACTGGGCCTAGCGGGCACAGATACGCAGTATTTT
j_gene: TRBJ2-2; d_gene: NA; abundance: NA; v_gene: TRBV11-2; CDR3aa: CASSLVRNANTGELFF; CDR3nt: TGTGCCAGCAGCTTAGTAAGAAACGCGAACACCGGGGAGCTGTTTTTT
j_gene: TRBJ2-7; d_gene: NA; abundance: NA; v_gene: TRBV6-5; CDR3aa: CASSSRSSGSYEQYF; CDR3nt: TGTGCCAGCAGTTCCCGTAGTAGTGGCTCCTACGAGCAGTACTTC
j_gene: TRBJ1-3; d_gene: NA; abundance: NA; v_gene: TRBV7-7; CDR3aa: CASSLDDSGNTIYF; CDR3nt: TGTGCTAGCAGCCTGGACGACTCTGGAAACACCATATATTTT
j_gene: TRBJ2-2; d_gene: NA; abundance: NA; v_gene: TRBV3-1/TRBV3-2; CDR3aa: CASSQVLGFNTGELFF; CDR3nt: TGTGCCAGCAGCCAAGTTCTGGGGTTTAACACCGGGGAGCTGTTTTTT
j_gene: TRBJ1-1; d_gene: TRBD1; abundance: few; v_gene: TRBV6-5; CDR3aa: CASSMTGQLNTEAFF; CDR3nt: TGTGCCAGCAGTATGACAGGGCAATTGAACACTGAAGCTTTCTTT
j_gene: TRBJ1-2; d_gene: TRBD1; abundance: NA; v_gene: TRBV18; CDR3aa: CASSPGTGTYGYTF; CDR3nt: TGTGCCAGCTCACCGGGGACAGGGACCTATGGCTACACCTTC
j_gene: TRBJ2-2; d_gene: NA; abundance: NA; v_gene: TRBV4-2; CDR3aa: CASSQGDRYTGELFF; CDR3nt: TGTGCCAGCAGCCAAGGGGACCGATACACCGGGGAGCTGTTTTTT
j_gene: TRBJ1-2; d_gene: NA; abundance: NA; v_gene: TRBV10-3; CDR3aa: CAITSNNYGYTF; CDR3nt: TGTGCCATCACTTCCAATAACTATGGCTACACCTTC